This TCR beta chain was captured in a study of CD8+CD57+ T cells in acquired aplastic anemia. Study details: Sorted CD4+ and CD8+ cells yielded DNA averaging around 3 ug. Overall study findings and caveats: Levels of CD8+ Simpson's diversity were not significantly distinct in patients versus controls.

Genomic DNA, the template, was used for profiling of the TCR beta VDJ and CDR3. From the reads, TCRdb called clonotypes with MiXCR, one entry per CDR3 protein. This table holds 150,000 to 200,000 distinct CDR3 sequences, under 50% found once. About this clonotype itself: The antigen is undetermined.

CD8+CD57+ cell expansion had been shown by flow cytometry in patients chosen for sequencing. Untreated patients provided the blood samples, with no therapy given before sampling. The sequence derives from a human donor with aplastic anemia. Specimen: sorted CD4+, CD8+, or CD8+CD57+ T cells (not recorded which) from PBMCs.

The CDR3 DNA follows: TGCAGCGTTGAGGATTGGGGGCGGGTTGGAAACACCATATATTTT. Translating gives CSVEDWGRVGNTIYF. The chain recombines TRBV29-1 with TRBJ1-3; D is perhaps TRBD1 (6 bases). V was clipped by 3 bases and J by 3 bases, with 15 bases between them. Germline CDR1 and CDR2: SQVTM and ANQGSEA. The CDR3 consists of 15 residues.